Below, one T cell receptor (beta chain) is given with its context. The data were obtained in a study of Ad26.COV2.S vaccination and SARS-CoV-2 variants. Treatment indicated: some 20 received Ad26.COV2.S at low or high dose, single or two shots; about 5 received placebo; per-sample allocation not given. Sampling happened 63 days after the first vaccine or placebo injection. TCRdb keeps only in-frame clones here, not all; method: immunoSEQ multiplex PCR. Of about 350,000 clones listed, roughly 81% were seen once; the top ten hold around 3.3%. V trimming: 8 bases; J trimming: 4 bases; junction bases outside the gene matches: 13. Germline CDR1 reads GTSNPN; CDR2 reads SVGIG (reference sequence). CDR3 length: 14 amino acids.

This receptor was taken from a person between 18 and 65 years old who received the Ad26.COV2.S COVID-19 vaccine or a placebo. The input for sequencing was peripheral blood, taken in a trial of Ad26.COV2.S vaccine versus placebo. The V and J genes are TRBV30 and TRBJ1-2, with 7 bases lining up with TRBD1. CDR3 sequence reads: CAGGEGASGYGYTF. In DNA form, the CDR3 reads TGTGCCGGAGGGGAGGGGGCGAGCGGCTATGGCTACACCTTC.